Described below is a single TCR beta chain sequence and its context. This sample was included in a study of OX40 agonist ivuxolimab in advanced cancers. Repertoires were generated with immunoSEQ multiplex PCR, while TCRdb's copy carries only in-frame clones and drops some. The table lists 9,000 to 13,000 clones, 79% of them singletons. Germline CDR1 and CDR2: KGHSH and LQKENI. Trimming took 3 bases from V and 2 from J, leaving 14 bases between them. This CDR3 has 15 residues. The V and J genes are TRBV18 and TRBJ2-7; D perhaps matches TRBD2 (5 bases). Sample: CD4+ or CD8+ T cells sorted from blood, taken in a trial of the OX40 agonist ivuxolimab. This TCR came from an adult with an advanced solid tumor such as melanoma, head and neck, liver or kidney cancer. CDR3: CASSPRDGSTYEQYF. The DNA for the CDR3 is TGTGCCAGCTCACCCCGGGATGGCAGTACCTACGAGCAGTACTTC. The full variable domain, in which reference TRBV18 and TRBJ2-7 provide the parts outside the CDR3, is NAGVMQNPRHLVRRRGQEARLRCSPMKGHSHVYWYRQLPEEGLKFMVYLQKENIIDESGMPKERFSAEFPKEGPSILRIQQVVRGDSAAYFCASSPRDGSTYEQYFGPGTRLTVT.